The clone carrying this TCR beta chain was recorded a few times. These data belong to a study of T-cell reconstitution after alpha-beta-depleted transplantation in children. Unique molecular identifiers were used to barcode this TCRbeta library. MiXCR was run by TCRdb on the PCR reads, yielding one entry per CDR3 protein. In the table there are about 190,000 distinct CDR3 sequences, over 5.5% of which are singletons. The CDR3 spans 12 residues. Trimming shortened V by 4 bases and J by 1 base, and 3 bases separated the two germline ends. The V gene's germline CDR1 is MDHEN and CDR2 SYDVKM. The receptor comes from a human donor who donated a stem cell graft to a child with Wiskott-Aldrich syndrome. The sequencing here drew on PBMCs from the stem cell graft donor, taken from the stem cell graft. The chain recombines TRBV28 with TRBJ2-3; D unclear. The CDR3 reads CASSWGTDTQYF. Written as DNA, the CDR3 is TGTGCCAGCAGTTGGGGCACAGATACGCAGTATTTT.